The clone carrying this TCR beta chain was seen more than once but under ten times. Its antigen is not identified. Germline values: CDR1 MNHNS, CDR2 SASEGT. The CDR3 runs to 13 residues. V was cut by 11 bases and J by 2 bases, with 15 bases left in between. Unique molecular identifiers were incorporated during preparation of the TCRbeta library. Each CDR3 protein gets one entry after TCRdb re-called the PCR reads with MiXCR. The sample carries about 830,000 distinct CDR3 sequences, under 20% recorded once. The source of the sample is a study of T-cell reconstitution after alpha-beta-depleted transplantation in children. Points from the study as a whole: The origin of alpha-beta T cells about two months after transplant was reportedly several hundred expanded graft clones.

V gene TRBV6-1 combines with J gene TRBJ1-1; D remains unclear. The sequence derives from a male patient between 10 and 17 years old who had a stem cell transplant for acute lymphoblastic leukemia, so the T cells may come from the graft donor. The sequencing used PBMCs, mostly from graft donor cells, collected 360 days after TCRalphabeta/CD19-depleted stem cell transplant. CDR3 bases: TGTGCCGCAGGTGTGGCAGGAAACACTGAAGCTTTCTTT. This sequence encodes CAAGVAGNTEAFF.